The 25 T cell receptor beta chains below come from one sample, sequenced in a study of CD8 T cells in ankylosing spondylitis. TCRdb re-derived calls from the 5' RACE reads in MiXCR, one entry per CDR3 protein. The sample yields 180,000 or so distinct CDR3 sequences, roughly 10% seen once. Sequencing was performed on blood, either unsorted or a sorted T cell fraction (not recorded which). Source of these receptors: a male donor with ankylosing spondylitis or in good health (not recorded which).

In DNA form, the CDR3 reads TGCAGTGCTAGAGATTCAGAGACTAATGAAAAACTGTTTTTT. Amino acids: CSARDSETNEKLFF. This chain joins TRBV20-1 and TRBJ1-4, with unresolved D. Trimming left V 0 bases short and J 2 bases short, with 7 bases between. CDR3 length: 14 amino acids. Germline loops: CDR1 DFQATT, CDR2 SNEGSKA (reference sequence).

The CDR3 bases are TGTGCCAGCAGCTTAAAGAGCGGGAGGGCGGCAGATACGCAGTATTTT. Its translation is CASSLKSGRAADTQYF. The chain has TRBV11-3 and TRBJ2-3; 10 nucleotides agree with TRBD2. The CDR3 is 16 amino acids. CDR1 and CDR2 (germline): SGHNT, YENEEA. The J segment lost 4 bases and the V segment lost 2 bases, leaving 6 bases of the junction unmatched. Complete variable domain (other parts from reference TRBV11-3 and TRBJ2-3): EAGVVQSPRYKIIEKKQPVAFWCNPISGHNTLYWYLQNLGQGPELLIRYENEEAVDDSQLPKDRFSAERLKGVDSTLKIQPAELGDSAVYLCASSLKSGRAADTQYFGPGTRLTVL.

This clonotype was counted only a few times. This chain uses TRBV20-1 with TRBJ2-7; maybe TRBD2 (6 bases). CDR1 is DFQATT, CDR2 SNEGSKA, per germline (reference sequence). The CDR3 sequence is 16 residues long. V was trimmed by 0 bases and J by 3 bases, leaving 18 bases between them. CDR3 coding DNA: TGCAGTGCTAGAGATCGGAGGGAGGACTTCTTCTACGAGCAGTACTTC. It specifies CSARDRREDFFYEQYF.

CDR3 residues: CASSPLLGVETQYF. As DNA, the CDR3 is TGTGCCAGCAGCCCCTTACTAGGGGTAGAGACCCAGTACTTC. This chain connects TRBV2 to TRBJ2-5, with D perhaps given as TRBD1 or TRBD2 (5 bases each). The CDR3 length is 14 residues. Germline assignment: CDR1 SNHLY and CDR2 FYNNEI. V was trimmed by 6 bases and J by 4 bases, leaving 15 bases between them.

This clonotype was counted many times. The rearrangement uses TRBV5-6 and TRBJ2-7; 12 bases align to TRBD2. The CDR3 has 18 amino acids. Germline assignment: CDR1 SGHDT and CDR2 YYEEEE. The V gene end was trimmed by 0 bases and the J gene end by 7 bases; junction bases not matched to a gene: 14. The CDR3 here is CASSLVGLAGSVSWEQYF. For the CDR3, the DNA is TGTGCCAGCAGCTTGGTCGGACTAGCGGGAAGCGTCTCTTGGGAGCAGTACTTC.

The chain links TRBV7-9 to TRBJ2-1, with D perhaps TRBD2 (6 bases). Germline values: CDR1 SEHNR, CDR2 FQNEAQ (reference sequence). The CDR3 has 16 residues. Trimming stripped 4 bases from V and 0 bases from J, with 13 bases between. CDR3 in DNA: TGTGCCAGCAGCTCGTACGCGGGGATCTCCTACAATGAGCAGTTCTTC. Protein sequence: CASSSYAGISYNEQFF.

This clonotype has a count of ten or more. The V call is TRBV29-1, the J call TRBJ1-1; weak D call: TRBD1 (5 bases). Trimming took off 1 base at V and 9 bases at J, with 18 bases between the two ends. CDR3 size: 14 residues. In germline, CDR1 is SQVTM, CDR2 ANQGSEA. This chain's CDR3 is CSVEVTGGKGKAFF. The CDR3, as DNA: TGCAGCGTTGAAGTCACCGGGGGTAAGGGGAAAGCTTTCTTT.

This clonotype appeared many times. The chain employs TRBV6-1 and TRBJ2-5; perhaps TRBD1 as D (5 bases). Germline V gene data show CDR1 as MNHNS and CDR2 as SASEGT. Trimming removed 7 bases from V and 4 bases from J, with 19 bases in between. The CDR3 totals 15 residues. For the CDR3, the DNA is TGTGCCAGCAACCCGACAGATCCTTTCATAGAGACCCAGTACTTC. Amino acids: CASNPTDPFIETQYF.

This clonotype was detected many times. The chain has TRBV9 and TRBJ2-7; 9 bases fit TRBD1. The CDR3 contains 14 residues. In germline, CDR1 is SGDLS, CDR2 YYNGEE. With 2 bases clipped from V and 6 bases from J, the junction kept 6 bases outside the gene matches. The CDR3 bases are TGTGCCAGCAGCGTCGGACAGGGGAAAGGCGAGCAGTACTTC. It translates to CASSVGQGKGEQYF.

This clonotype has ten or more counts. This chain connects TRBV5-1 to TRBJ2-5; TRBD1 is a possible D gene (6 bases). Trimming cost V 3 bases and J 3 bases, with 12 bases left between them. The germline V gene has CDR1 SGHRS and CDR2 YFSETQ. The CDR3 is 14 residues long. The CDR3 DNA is TGCGCCAGCAGCTCGGCCAAGGGGGAAGAGACCCAGTACTTC. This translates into CASSSAKGEETQYF.

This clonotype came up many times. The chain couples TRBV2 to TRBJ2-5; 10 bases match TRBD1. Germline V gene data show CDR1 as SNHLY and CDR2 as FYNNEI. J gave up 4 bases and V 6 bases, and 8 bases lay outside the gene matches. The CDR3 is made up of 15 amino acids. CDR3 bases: TGTGCCAGCAGCGTCGGACAGGGGGTCATAGAGACCCAGTACTTC. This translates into CASSVGQGVIETQYF. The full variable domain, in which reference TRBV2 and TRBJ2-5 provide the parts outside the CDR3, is EPEVTQTPSHQVTQMGQEVILRCVPISNHLYFYWYRQILGQKVEFLVSFYNNEISEKSEIFDDQFSVERPDGSNFTLKIRSTKLEDSAMYFCASSVGQGVIETQYFGPGTRLLVL.

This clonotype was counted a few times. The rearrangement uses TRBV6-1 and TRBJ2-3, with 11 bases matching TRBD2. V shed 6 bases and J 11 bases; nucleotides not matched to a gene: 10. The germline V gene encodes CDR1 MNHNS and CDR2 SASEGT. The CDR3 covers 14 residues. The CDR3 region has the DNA TGTGCCAGCAGCCTTAGCGGGGGGGCCCAGAAGCAGTATTTT. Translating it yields CASSLSGGAQKQYF.

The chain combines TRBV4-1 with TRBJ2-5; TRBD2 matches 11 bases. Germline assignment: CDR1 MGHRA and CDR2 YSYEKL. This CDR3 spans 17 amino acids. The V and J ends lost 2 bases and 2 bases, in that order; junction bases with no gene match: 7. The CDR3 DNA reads TGCGCCAGCAGCCAACTAACCGGGACTAGCGGACAAGAGACCCAGTACTTC. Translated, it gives CASSQLTGTSGQETQYF.

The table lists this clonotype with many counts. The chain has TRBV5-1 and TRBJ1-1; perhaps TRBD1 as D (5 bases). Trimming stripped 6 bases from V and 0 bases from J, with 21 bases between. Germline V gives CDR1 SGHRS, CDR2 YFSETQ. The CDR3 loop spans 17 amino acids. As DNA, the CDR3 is TGCGCCAGCAAGCCCCCGGGCACAACGGGGGTGAACACTGAAGCTTTCTTT. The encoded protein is CASKPPGTTGVNTEAFF.

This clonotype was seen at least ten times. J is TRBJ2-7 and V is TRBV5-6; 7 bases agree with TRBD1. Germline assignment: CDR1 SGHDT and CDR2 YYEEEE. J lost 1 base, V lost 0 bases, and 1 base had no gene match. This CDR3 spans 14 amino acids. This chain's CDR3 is CASSLGDRSYEQYF. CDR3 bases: TGTGCCAGCAGCTTGGGGGACAGATCCTACGAGCAGTACTTC.

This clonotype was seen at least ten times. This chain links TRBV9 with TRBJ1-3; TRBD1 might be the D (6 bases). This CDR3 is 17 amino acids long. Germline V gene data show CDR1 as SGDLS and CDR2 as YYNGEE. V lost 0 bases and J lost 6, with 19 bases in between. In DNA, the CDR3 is TGTGCCAGCAGCGTAGGCGGGGGCGATAGGGCTGAAAACACCATATATTTT. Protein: CASSVGGGDRAENTIYF.

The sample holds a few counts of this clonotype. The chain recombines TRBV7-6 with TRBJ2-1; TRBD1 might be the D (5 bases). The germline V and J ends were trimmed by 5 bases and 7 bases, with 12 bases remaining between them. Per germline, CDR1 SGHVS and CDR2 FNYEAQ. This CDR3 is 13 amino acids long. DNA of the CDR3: TGTGCCAGCAGCACGTGGGGCCAAAATGAGCAGTTCTTC. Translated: CASSTWGQNEQFF.

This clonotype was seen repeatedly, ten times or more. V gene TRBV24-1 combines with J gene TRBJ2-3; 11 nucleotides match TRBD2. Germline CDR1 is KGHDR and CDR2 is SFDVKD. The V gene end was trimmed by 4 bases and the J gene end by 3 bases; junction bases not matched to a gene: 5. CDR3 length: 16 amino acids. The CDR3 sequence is CATSEGSGGATDTQYF. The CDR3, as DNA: TGTGCCACCAGTGAGGGTAGCGGGGGGGCGACAGATACGCAGTATTTT.

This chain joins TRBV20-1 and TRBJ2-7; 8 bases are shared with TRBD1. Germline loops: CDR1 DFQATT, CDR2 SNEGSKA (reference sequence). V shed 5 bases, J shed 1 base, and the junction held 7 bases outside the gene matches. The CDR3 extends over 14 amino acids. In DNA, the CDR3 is TGCAGTGCTCTACCCGGGACAGGATCCTACGAGCAGTACTTC. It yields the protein CSALPGTGSYEQYF.

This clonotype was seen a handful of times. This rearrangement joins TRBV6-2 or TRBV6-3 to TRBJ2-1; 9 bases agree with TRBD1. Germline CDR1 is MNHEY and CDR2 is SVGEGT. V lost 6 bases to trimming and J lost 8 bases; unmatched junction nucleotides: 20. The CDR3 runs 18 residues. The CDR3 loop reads CASSYITVGGQGFDEQFF. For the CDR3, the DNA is TGTGCCAGCAGCTATATTACTGTAGGCGGACAGGGGTTCGATGAGCAGTTCTTC.

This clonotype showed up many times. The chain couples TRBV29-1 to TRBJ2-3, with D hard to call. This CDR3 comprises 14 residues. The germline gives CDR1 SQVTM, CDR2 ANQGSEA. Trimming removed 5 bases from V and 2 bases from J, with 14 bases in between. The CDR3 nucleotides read TGCAGCGTTAGTGAGGCAGGTTTCACAGATACGCAGTATTTT. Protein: CSVSEAGFTDTQYF.

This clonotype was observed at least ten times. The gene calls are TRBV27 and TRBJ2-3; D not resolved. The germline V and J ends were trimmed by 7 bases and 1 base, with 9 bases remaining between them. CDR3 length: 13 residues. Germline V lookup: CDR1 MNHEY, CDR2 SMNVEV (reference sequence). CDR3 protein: CASKPRGTDTQYF. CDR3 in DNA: TGTGCCAGCAAGCCTCGGGGCACAGATACGCAGTATTTT.

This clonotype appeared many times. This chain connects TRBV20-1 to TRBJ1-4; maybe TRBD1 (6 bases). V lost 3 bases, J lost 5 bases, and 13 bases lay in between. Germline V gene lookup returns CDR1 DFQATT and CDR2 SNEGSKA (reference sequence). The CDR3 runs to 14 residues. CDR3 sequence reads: CSASPTGSNEKLFF. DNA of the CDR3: TGCAGTGCTAGTCCCACAGGGTCGAATGAAAAACTGTTTTTT.

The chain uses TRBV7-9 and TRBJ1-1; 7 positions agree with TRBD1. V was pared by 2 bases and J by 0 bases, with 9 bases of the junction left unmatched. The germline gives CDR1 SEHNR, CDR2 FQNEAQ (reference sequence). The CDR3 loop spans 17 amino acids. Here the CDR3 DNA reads TGTGCCAGCAGCTTAAGCAATTGGCAGGGGGTGAACACTGAAGCTTTCTTT. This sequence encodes CASSLSNWQGVNTEAFF.

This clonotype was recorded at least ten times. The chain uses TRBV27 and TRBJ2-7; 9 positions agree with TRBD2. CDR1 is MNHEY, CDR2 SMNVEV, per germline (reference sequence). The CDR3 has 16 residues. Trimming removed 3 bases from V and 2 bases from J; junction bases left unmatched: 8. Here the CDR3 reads CASSFSVLAGPYEQYF. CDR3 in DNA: TGTGCCAGCAGTTTTTCCGTCCTAGCGGGACCCTACGAGCAGTACTTC.